This T cell receptor (beta chain) is drawn from a study of identical twins. Findings and limits, study-wide: Insertions ran lower in abundant cord blood beta clonotypes, though not in memory repertoires. The authors drew conclusions from cross-sectional statistical analysis rather than following the same donors.

This clonotype was seen only a few times. Its target is not known. The germline V gene encodes CDR1 MGHRA and CDR2 YSYEKL. The CDR3 spans 15 residues. Trimming pared 1 base from V and 8 bases from J, leaving 15 bases between. After template switching added a universal primer site, the resulting cDNA carried unique molecular identifiers. From the 5' RACE reads, TCRdb called clonotypes with MiXCR, one entry per CDR3 protein. The top ten hold roughly 0.9% of the sample, which has 700,000 or so distinct CDR3 sequences, around 8.3% seen once. This sample also appeared in a second study, on yellow fever vaccine responses in identical twins.

This chain uses TRBV4-1 with TRBJ2-1; no firm D call. The specimen sequenced was PBMCs. The sequence was collected from a woman in her late teens or twenties in good health. The CDR3 DNA sequence: TGCGCCAGCAGCCAAGTTTGGCAGGCTTACCATGAGCAGTTCTTC. The encoded protein is CASSQVWQAYHEQFF.